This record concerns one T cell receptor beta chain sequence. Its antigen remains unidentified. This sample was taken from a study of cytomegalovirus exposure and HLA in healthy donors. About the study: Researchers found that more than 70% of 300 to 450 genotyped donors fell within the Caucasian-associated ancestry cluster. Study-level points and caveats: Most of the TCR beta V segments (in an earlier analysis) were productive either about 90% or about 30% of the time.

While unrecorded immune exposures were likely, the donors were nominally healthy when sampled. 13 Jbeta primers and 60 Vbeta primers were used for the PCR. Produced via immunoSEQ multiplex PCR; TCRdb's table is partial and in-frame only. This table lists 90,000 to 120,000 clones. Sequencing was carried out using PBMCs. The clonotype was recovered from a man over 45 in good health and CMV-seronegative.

CDR3 sequence reads: CASSEGVRGPETQYF. CDR3 DNA: TGTGCCAGCAGTGAAGGTGTCAGGGGACCAGAGACCCAGTACTTC. The chain couples TRBV6-1 to TRBJ2-5, with D perhaps TRBD1 (6 bases). CDR1 is MNHNS, CDR2 SASEGT, per germline. This CDR3 comprises 15 residues. With 1 base removed from V and 4 bases from J, the gap between germline ends came to 13 bases.